The table lists the clone carrying this T cell receptor beta chain with a few counts. Trimming cost V 8 bases and J 6 bases, with 17 bases left between them. This CDR3 region has 14 residues. CDR1 and CDR2 from the germline V gene are MDHEN and SYDVKM. The record originates from a study of T-cell reconstitution after alpha-beta-depleted transplantation in children. This sample's TCRbeta library carried unique molecular identifier barcodes. TCRdb re-called the PCR reads with MiXCR, one entry per CDR3 protein. The profile shows 330,000 or so distinct CDR3 sequences, 10% of them singletons. This rearrangement joins TRBV28 to TRBJ1-5; the D gene is possibly TRBD1 (6 bases). The sample was PBMCs from the stem cell graft donor, taken from the stem cell graft. This TCR came from a human donor who donated a stem cell graft to a child with acute lymphoblastic leukemia. The CDR3 reads CASGSRGAGQPQHF. The CDR3 nucleotides read TGTGCCAGCGGGTCGAGGGGGGCCGGTCAGCCCCAGCATTTT. Variable domain in full (rest from reference TRBV28 and TRBJ1-5): DVKVTQSSRYLVKRTGEKVFLECVQDMDHENMFWYRQDPGLGLRLIYFSYDVKMKEKGDIPEGYSVSREKKERFSLILESASTNQTSMYLCASGSRGAGQPQHFGDGTRLSIL.